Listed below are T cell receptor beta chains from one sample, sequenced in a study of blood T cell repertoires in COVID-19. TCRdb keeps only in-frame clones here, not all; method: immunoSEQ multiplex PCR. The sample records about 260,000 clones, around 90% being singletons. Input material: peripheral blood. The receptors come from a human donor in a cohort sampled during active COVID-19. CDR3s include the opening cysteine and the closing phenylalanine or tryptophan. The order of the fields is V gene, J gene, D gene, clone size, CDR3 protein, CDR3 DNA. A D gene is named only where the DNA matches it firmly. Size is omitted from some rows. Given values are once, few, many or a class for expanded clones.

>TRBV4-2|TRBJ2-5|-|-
CASSQDGEETQYF
TGTGCCAGCAGCCAAGACGGTGAAGAGACCCAGTACTTC
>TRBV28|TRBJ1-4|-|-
CASSPLEPTNEKLFF
TGTGCCAGCAGTCCACTAGAACCAACTAATGAAAAACTGTTTTTT
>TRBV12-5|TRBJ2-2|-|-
CASGLSDSFTGELFF
TGTGCTAGTGGTTTGTCAGACAGTTTCACCGGGGAGCTGTTTTTT
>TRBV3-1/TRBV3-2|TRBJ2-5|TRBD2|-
CASSPRLAGRETQYF
TGTGCCAGCAGCCCGCGACTAGCGGGAAGAGAGACCCAGTACTTC
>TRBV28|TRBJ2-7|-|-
CASSFVGGRGEQYF
TGTGCCAGCAGTTTTGTGGGAGGCCGTGGCGAGCAGTACTTC
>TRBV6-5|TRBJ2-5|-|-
CASMEPGKETQYF
TGTGCCAGCATGGAACCGGGGAAGGAGACCCAGTACTTC
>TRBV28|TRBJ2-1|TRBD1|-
CASSLYSSRQGAEDEQFF
TGTGCCAGCAGTTTATACTCGTCGCGACAGGGGGCGGAGGATGAGCAGTTCTTC
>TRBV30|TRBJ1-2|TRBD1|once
CACLEGQGFGYTF
TGTGCCTGTCTGGAGGGACAGGGGTTTGGCTACACCTTC
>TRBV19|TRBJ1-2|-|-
CASTLNQGNYGYTF
TGTGCCAGTACGTTGAACCAGGGGAACTATGGCTACACCTTC
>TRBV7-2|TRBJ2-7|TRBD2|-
CASSLFAAGVSYEQYF
TGTGCCAGCAGCTTATTCGCAGCGGGGGTTTCCTACGAGCAGTACTTC
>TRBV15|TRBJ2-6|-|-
CATRLRSGANVLTF
TGTGCCACCAGGCTAAGATCCGGGGCCAACGTCCTGACTTTC
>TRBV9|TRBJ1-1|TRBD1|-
CASSVGQGRNTEAFF
TGTGCCAGCAGCGTAGGACAGGGGAGGAACACTGAAGCTTTCTTT
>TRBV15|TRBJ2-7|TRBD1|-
CATSPGQGLDEQYF
TGTGCCACCAGCCCGGGACAGGGGCTAGACGAGCAGTACTTC
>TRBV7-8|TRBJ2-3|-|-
CASSFGPNTDTQYF
TGTGCCAGCAGCTTTGGGCCTAATACAGATACGCAGTATTTT
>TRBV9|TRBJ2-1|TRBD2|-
CASSVALAAGGPGEQFF
TGTGCCAGCAGCGTTGCGCTCGCAGCGGGAGGGCCTGGTGAGCAGTTCTTC
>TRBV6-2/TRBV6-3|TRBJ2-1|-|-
CASSYGLEVNEQFF
TGTGCCAGCAGTTACGGACTGGAGGTTAATGAGCAGTTCTTC
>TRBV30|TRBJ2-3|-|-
CAWSVGGARGTQYF
TGTGCCTGGAGTGTGGGCGGGGCCCGGGGTACGCAGTATTTT
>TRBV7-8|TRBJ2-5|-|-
CASSLVGGETQYF
TGTGCCAGCAGCTTAGTTGGGGGGGAGACCCAGTACTTC
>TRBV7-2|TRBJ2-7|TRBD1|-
CASSTGTESYEQYF
TGTGCCAGCAGTACCGGGACAGAGTCCTACGAGCAGTACTTC
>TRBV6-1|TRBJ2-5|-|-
CASSDRWEAQYF
TGTGCCAGCAGTGACCGGTGGGAGGCCCAGTACTTC
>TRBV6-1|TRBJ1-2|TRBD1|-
CASSEGKGALRGYTF
TGTGCCAGCAGTGAAGGGAAGGGGGCTCTTCGAGGCTACACCTTC
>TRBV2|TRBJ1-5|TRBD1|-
CASSGQGGGQPQHF
TGTGCCAGCAGTGGCCAGGGGGGAGGTCAGCCCCAGCATTTT
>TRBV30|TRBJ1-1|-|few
CASSRELNTEAFF
TGTGCCTCGTCGAGGGAATTGAACACTGAAGCTTTCTTT
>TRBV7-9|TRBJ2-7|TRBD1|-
CASSPRTGGSYEQYF
TGTGCCAGCAGCCCCAGGACAGGGGGATCCTACGAGCAGTACTTC
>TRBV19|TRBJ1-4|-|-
CASSSPGNPNEKLFF
TGTGCCAGTAGTTCCCCCGGGAATCCTAATGAAAAACTGTTTTTT
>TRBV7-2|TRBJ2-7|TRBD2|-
CASSLGPVAGGFYEQYF
TGTGCCAGCAGCTTGGGGCCAGTAGCGGGAGGTTTTTACGAGCAGTACTTC
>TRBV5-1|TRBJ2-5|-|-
CASSQGWETQYF
TGCGCCAGCAGCCAGGGGTGGGAGACCCAGTACTTC
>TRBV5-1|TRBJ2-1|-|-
CASSLEPHYSYNEQFF
TGCGCCAGCAGCTTGGAACCGCACTACTCCTACAATGAGCAGTTCTTC